The 25 T cell receptor beta chains below come from one sample, sequenced in a study of T cell repertoires in cytomegalovirus infection (dated by TCRdb to between 2018 and 2021). For these TCRs, the target antigens are not known. What this sample's treatment or condition label stands for: in vitro stimulation with specific CMV peptide epitopes to enrich CMV-specific T cells. Sequencing was carried out with an Illumina HiSeq 1500. The raw public data were reprocessed by TCRdb itself: fastp quality trimming at Q25, MiXCR clonotype calling, in-frame beta chains only. Identical CDR3 proteins give one entry, which carries the most common genes and DNA. The sample yields around 770,000 distinct CDR3 sequences; under 35% were counted once. Less than 15% of the sample lies in the top ten. The specimen comprised cultured CD8+ T cells from PBMCs, sampled from culture after CMV antigen stimulation. The receptors were gathered from a human donor in good health (CMV status not recorded). Some clones in this sample may be carry-over from other donors' samples.

This chain joins TRBV12-3 or TRBV12-4 and TRBJ1-2, with D uncertain. The CDR3 contains 15 residues. Trimming removed 1 base at V and 4 bases at J, with 13 bases between. The CDR3 loop is CASSLGRARVYGYTF. Here the CDR3 DNA reads TGTGCCAGCAGTTTAGGGAGGGCTCGGGTCTATGGCTACACCTTC.

Here the CDR3 DNA reads TGTGCCAGCAGCTTAATCGGTACACCCCTCCACTTT. Its protein is CASSLIGTPLHF. The rearrangement uses TRBV7-9 and TRBJ1-6; no clear D gene. Germline loops: CDR1 SEHNR, CDR2 FQNEAQ (reference sequence). Trimming left V 2 bases short and J 11 bases short, with 7 bases between. The CDR3 contains 12 residues.

The chain employs TRBV11-3 and TRBJ1-1; no clear D. Germline CDR1 SGHNT, CDR2 YENEEA. Trimming left V 1 base short and J 0 bases short, with 9 bases between. The CDR3 contains 15 residues. CDR3 nucleotides: TGTGCCAGCAGCTTAGGGTGGCCCATGAACACTGAAGCTTTCTTT. Amino acids: CASSLGWPMNTEAFF.

Many counts were recorded for this clonotype. J is TRBJ2-7 and V is TRBV7-8; weak D call: TRBD2 (7 bases). Germline-derived CDR1 and CDR2 are SGHVS and FQNEAQ. The CDR3 runs to 18 residues. Trimming took off 7 bases at V and 7 bases at J, with 32 bases between the two ends. The CDR3 nucleotides read TGTGCCAGCACCATTATGGGGTTAGGGGGGGTCGACCTAGAAGAGCAGTACTTC. Amino acids: CASTIMGLGGVDLEEQYF.

In this sample, this clonotype turned up a few times. The chain combines TRBV2 with TRBJ2-3, with D tentatively TRBD1 (6 bases). V lost 2 bases and J 3 bases, leaving 18 bases between the germline ends. The CDR3 sequence is 17 residues long. CDR1 and CDR2 from the germline V gene are SNHLY and FYNNEI. The CDR3 reads CASSESGARRGTDTQYF. CDR3 nucleotide sequence: TGTGCCAGCAGTGAAAGTGGGGCGAGAAGGGGGACAGATACGCAGTATTTT.

This clonotype has just a few counts. The rearrangement uses TRBV20-1 and TRBJ1-2; 9 bases match TRBD1. Germline CDR1 and CDR2: DFQATT and SNEGSKA (reference sequence). This CDR3 is built from 13 residues. The trim removed 3 bases at V and 7 bases at J, leaving 6 bases unmatched. DNA for the CDR3: TGCAGTGCTAGCGCCGGGACAGGGTTTGGCTACACCTTC. Protein sequence: CSASAGTGFGYTF.

There are a few counts of this clonotype. J is TRBJ1-2 and V is TRBV12-3 or TRBV12-4; weak D call: TRBD1 (6 bases). The CDR3 is made up of 14 amino acids. With 8 bases removed from V and 7 bases from J, the gap between germline ends came to 20 bases. For the CDR3, the DNA is TGTGCCAGCGGGTCTGTGGGGGGCGCGTTTGGCTACACCTTC. This encodes CASGSVGGAFGYTF.

J is TRBJ2-7 and V is TRBV7-6; D is unresolved. Germline CDR1 is SGHVS and CDR2 is FNYEAQ. Trimming cost V 2 bases and J 6 bases, with 5 bases left between them. CDR3 size: 11 residues. CDR3 residues: CASSLRSEQYV. In nucleotides, the CDR3 is TGTGCCAGCAGCTTACGTAGCGAGCAGTACGTC.

The chain links TRBV12-3 or TRBV12-4 to TRBJ2-1; 9 nucleotides match TRBD1. The CDR3 consists of 14 residues. Trimming at V came to 6 bases and at J to 5 bases, leaving 5 bases not matched to a gene. The CDR3 protein is CASSPDRGNNEQFF. The CDR3 region has the DNA TGTGCCAGCAGCCCTGACAGGGGGAACAATGAGCAGTTCTTC.

Ten or more counts support this clonotype. V gene TRBV7-9 combines with J gene TRBJ2-5; D possibly corresponds to TRBD2 (5 bases). Trimming pared 6 bases from V and 3 bases from J, leaving 11 bases between. There are 13 residues in the CDR3. The germline V gene has CDR1 SEHNR and CDR2 FQNEAQ (reference sequence). Here the CDR3 DNA reads TGTGCCAGCAGTTCGGGATCGAAAGAGACCCAGTACTTC. This sequence encodes CASSSGSKETQYF.

This chain connects TRBV5-6 to TRBJ2-7; D may correspond to TRBD1 or TRBD2 (5 bases each). The V gene lost 3 bases and the J gene lost 7 bases, with 11 bases spanning the gap. This CDR3 has 12 amino acids. Germline assignment: CDR1 SGHDT and CDR2 YYEEEE. This chain's CDR3 is CASSWGRLEQYF. CDR3 bases: TGTGCCAGCAGCTGGGGACGCTTAGAGCAGTACTTC. Complete variable domain (other parts from reference TRBV5-6 and TRBJ2-7): DAGVTQSPTHLIKTRGQQVTLRCSPKSGHDTVSWYQQALGQGPQFIFQYYEEEERQRGNFPDRFSGHQFPNYSSELNVNALLLGDSALYLCASSWGRLEQYFGPGTRLTVT.

The chain combines TRBV7-9 with TRBJ1-5; D call uncertain. V gave up 5 bases and J gave up 7 bases, with 18 bases separating them. The CDR3 is made up of 15 amino acids. The germline V gene has CDR1 SEHNR and CDR2 FQNEAQ (reference sequence). The CDR3 loop reads CASSPEAKSGQPQHF. The DNA for the CDR3 is TGTGCCAGCAGCCCAGAGGCCAAGTCGGGGCAGCCCCAGCATTTT.

This CDR3 is CASSWNPTGELFF. The CDR3 DNA reads TGTGCCAGCAGTTGGAACCCGACCGGGGAGCTGTTTTTT. This chain joins TRBV6-2 or TRBV6-3 and TRBJ2-2; D remains ambiguous. CDR1 and CDR2 (germline): MNHEY, SVGEGT. Trimming took 4 bases from V and 5 from J, leaving 8 bases between them. The CDR3 runs 13 residues.

This rearrangement joins TRBV29-1 to TRBJ1-1, with D possibly matching TRBD1 (6 bases). Trimming removed 4 bases from V and 5 bases from J, with 14 bases in between. The CDR3 sequence is 13 residues long. The germline CDR1 and CDR2 sequences are SQVTM and ANQGSEA. This chain's CDR3 is CSVGPGAGTEAFF. CDR3 nucleotide sequence: TGCAGCGTTGGTCCAGGGGCGGGTACTGAAGCTTTCTTT.

J is TRBJ2-1 and V is TRBV28; TRBD1 might be the D (6 bases). The CDR3 is 13 amino acids. V dropped 7 bases and J dropped 13 bases, with 20 bases sitting between them. Germline V CDR1 and CDR2: MDHEN, SYDVKM. The CDR3 DNA sequence: TGTGCCAGCACCCCCCCGGGATCAGGGGCTCAGTTCTTC. It yields the protein CASTPPGSGAQFF. Full variable domain (missing parts from reference TRBV28 and TRBJ2-1): DVKVTQSSRYLVKRTGEKVFLECVQDMDHENMFWYRQDPGLGLRLIYFSYDVKMKEKGDIPEGYSVSREKKERFSLILESASTNQTSMYLCASTPPGSGAQFFGPGTRLTVL.

This clonotype appeared a few times. The chain recombines TRBV6-5 with TRBJ1-2; no clear D. V was clipped by 5 bases and J by 6 bases, with 13 bases between them. The CDR3 consists of 13 residues. CDR1 and CDR2 (germline): MNHEY, SVGAGI. CDR3 sequence reads: CASSTSPADGYTF. CDR3 DNA sequence: TGTGCCAGCAGTACATCACCGGCCGATGGCTACACCTTC.

The gene calls are TRBV5-1 and TRBJ2-1; 12 bases align to TRBD2. With 3 bases clipped from V and 2 bases from J, the junction kept 12 bases outside the gene matches. The CDR3 totals 19 residues. The germline CDR1 and CDR2 sequences are SGHRS and YFSETQ. The CDR3 DNA sequence: TGCGCCAGCAGCTGGTGGACTAGCGGGGACCCTAATCCCTACAATGAGCAGTTCTTC. This gives the protein CASSWWTSGDPNPYNEQFF.

This clonotype was counted many times. J is TRBJ1-1 and V is TRBV12-5; possibly TRBD1 for D (5 bases). CDR1 and CDR2 (germline): LGHNT, FRNRAP. There are 16 residues in the CDR3. Trimming stripped 4 bases from V and 0 bases from J, with 15 bases between. The chain's CDR3 is CASGSHAGGVNTEAFF. CDR3 in DNA: TGTGCTAGTGGTTCCCACGCCGGGGGAGTGAACACTGAAGCTTTCTTT.

The CDR3 loop reads CASSLALRGPNEQFF. In nucleotides, the CDR3 is TGCGCCAGCAGCCTCGCCCTCAGGGGACCTAATGAGCAGTTCTTC. This chain joins TRBV4-3 and TRBJ2-1, with TRBD1 as a possible D gene (6 bases). Per germline, CDR1 LGHNA and CDR2 YSLEER. This CDR3 is built from 15 residues. V lost 4 bases and J 7 bases, leaving 17 bases between the germline ends.

The rearrangement links TRBV27 to TRBJ1-2; D not certain. CDR3 length equals 13 residues. Germline CDR1 is MNHEY and CDR2 is SMNVEV (reference sequence). V was shortened by 7 bases and J by 0 bases, with 9 bases between the two germline ends. The CDR3 here is CASTTSPNYGYTF. The DNA for the CDR3 is TGTGCCAGCACCACCAGTCCTAACTATGGCTACACCTTC.

This clonotype was found many times. The chain links TRBV7-8 to TRBJ2-2, with D maybe TRBD1 (6 bases). Germline values: CDR1 SGHVS, CDR2 FQNEAQ. V lost 4 bases, J lost 0 bases, and 15 bases lay in between. This CDR3 has 17 amino acids. The CDR3 nucleotides read TGTGCCAGCAGCTGGATCCGGGACACTCCGAACACCGGGGAGCTGTTTTTT. Amino acids: CASSWIRDTPNTGELFF.

Only a few counts were recorded for this clonotype. The chain carries TRBV28 and TRBJ2-1; D perhaps matches TRBD2 (5 bases). Germline CDR1 is MDHEN and CDR2 is SYDVKM. The CDR3 spans 16 residues. Between the trimmed V and J ends, which lost 1 base and 8 bases, there was a span of 18 bases. The CDR3 coding sequence is TGTGCCAGCAGTTTATTTCAGGACTCCACCCTCCATGAGCAGTTCTTC. Protein: CASSLFQDSTLHEQFF. The variable domain in full, with the rest retrieved from reference TRBV28 and TRBJ2-1, is DVKVTQSSRYLVKRTGEKVFLECVQDMDHENMFWYRQDPGLGLRLIYFSYDVKMKEKGDIPEGYSVSREKKERFSLILESASTNQTSMYLCASSLFQDSTLHEQFFGPGTRLTVL.

This clonotype was seen a handful of times. CDR3 residues: CASSTGTSNEQFF. CDR3 coding DNA: TGTGCCAGCAGTACCGGGACTAGCAATGAGCAGTTCTTC. The V and J genes are TRBV5-6 and TRBJ2-1; the match to TRBD2 covers 8 bases. After removal of 5 bases from V and 6 bases from J, the junction contained 4 bases not matched to a gene. The V gene's germline CDR1 is SGHDT and CDR2 YYEEEE. This CDR3 has 13 residues.

The chain employs TRBV6-6 and TRBJ2-7, with D uncertain. The CDR3 contains 15 residues. The V gene lost 0 bases and the J gene lost 2 bases, with 11 bases spanning the gap. Germline V gene lookup returns CDR1 MNHNY and CDR2 SVGAGI (reference sequence). The CDR3 DNA reads as TGTGCCAGCAGTTACTCTGGAGATGGAGCCTACGAGCAGTACTTC. This gives the protein CASSYSGDGAYEQYF.

The gene calls are TRBV7-8 and TRBJ2-7; TRBD1 is a possible D gene (6 bases). There are 17 residues in the CDR3. V gave up 5 bases and J gave up 1 base, with 21 bases separating them. Germline V gene data show CDR1 as SGHVS and CDR2 as FQNEAQ. CDR3 nucleotide sequence: TGTGCCAGCAGCCCTCGGGACATTTTGAAATCGTCCTACGAGCAGTACTTC. Its protein is CASSPRDILKSSYEQYF.